This TCR beta chain was sequenced for a study of OX40 agonist ivuxolimab in advanced cancers. The method was immunoSEQ multiplex PCR; TCRdb's version includes in-frame clones alone and lacks a portion of them. This table has about 80,000 clones, over 90% appearing once. Blood samples were obtained at baseline, cycle 4 day 1, and cycle 7 day 1. Trimming removed 4 bases at V and 0 bases at J, with 14 bases between. This CDR3 is 15 amino acids long. CDR1 is SGHTS and CDR2 is YDEGEE in the germline V gene. The TCR comes from an adult with an advanced solid tumor such as melanoma, head and neck, liver or kidney cancer. The sequencing here drew on CD4+ or CD8+ T cells sorted from blood, taken in a trial of the OX40 agonist ivuxolimab. This sequence joins TRBV5-8 and TRBJ2-7, with D maybe TRBD2 (6 bases). CDR3 bases: TGTGCCAGCAGCCCGGGACTCACACTCTCCTACGAGCAGTACTTC. Translating it yields CASSPGLTLSYEQYF.